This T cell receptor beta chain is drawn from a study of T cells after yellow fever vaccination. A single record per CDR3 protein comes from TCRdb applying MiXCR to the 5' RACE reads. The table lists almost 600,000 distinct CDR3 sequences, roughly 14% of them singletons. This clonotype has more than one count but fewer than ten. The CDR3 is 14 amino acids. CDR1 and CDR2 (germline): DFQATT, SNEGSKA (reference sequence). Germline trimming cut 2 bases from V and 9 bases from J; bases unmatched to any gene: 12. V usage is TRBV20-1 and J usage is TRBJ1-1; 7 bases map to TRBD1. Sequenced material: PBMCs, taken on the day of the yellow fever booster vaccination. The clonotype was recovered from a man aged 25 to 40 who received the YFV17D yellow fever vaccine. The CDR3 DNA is TGCAGTGCTAGAACTCCGTTAGGGGGCATGCAAGCTTTCTTT. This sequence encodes CSARTPLGGMQAFF.